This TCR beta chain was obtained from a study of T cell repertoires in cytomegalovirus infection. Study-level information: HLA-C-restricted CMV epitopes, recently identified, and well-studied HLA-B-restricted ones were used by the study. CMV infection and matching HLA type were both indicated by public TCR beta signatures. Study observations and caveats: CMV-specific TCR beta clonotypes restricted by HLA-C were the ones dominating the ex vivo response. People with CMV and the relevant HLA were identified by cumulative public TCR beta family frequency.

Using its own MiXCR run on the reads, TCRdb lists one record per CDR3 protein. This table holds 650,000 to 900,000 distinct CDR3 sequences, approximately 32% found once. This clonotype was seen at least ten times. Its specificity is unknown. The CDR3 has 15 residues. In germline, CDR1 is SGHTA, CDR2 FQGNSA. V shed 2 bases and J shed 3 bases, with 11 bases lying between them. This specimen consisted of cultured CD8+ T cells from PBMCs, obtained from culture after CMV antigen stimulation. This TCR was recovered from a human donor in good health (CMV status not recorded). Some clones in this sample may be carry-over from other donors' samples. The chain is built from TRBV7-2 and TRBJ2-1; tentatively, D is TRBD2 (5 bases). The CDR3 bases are TGTGCCAGCAGCTTAAGTGTCGGGGACTACAATGAGCAGTTCTTC. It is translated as CASSLSVGDYNEQFF.